The 31 T cell receptor beta chains below were found in one sample sequenced in a study of blood T cell repertoires in COVID-19. The repertoire was sequenced with immunoSEQ multiplex PCR; TCRdb's copy has only in-frame clones and lacks some. The data show 140,000 to 150,000 clones, over 80% seen once. Sequencing input: peripheral blood. The receptor source for this set is a woman aged 50 to 65 with acute or convalescent COVID-19.

The CDR3 nucleotides are TGTGCCAGCAGCGGAACAGGGGGGTTCTCTGGAAACACCATATATTTT. Amino acid sequence: CASSGTGGFSGNTIYF. This sequence joins TRBV9 and TRBJ1-3, with 8 bases lining up with TRBD1. This CDR3 comprises 16 residues. The ends lost 3 bases at V and 0 bases at J; junction bases unmatched: 5. CDR1 and CDR2 (germline): SGDLS, YYNGEE.

This clone showed up just a few times. CDR3 in amino acids: CASKTRQGLSNQPQHF. For the CDR3, the DNA is TGTGCCAGCAAGACCCGACAGGGGTTAAGCAATCAGCCCCAGCATTTT. V and J are TRBV2 and TRBJ1-5; 8 positions match TRBD1. Trimming removed 7 bases from V and 1 base from J; junction bases left unmatched: 9. Germline CDR1 reads SNHLY; CDR2 reads FYNNEI. The CDR3 contains 16 residues.

V gene TRBV4-1 combines with J gene TRBJ2-7; 10 nucleotides line up with TRBD2. V shed 1 base, J shed 2 bases, and the junction held 5 bases outside the gene matches. Germline V gives CDR1 MGHRA, CDR2 YSYEKL. The CDR3 extends over 16 amino acids. The CDR3 nucleotides read TGCGCCAGCAGCCAAGGGTTCCTAGCGGGGGCCTACGAGCAGTACTTC. Translation gives CASSQGFLAGAYEQYF.

The chain employs TRBV6-1 and TRBJ2-2; D may be TRBD1 (6 bases). The germline gives CDR1 MNHNS, CDR2 SASEGT. V was pared by 1 base and J by 0 bases, with 12 bases between. The CDR3 is 17 residues long. Written as DNA, the CDR3 is TGTGCCAGCAGTGAAGGGTTTGGGACACCGAACACCGGGGAGCTGTTTTTT. Translating gives CASSEGFGTPNTGELFF.

The chain links TRBV21-1 to TRBJ2-5; TRBD1, the table's D call, was not compared with the DNA. TRBV21-1 is marked as a pseudogene. The CDR3 is made up of 13 amino acids. In nucleotides, the CDR3 is TGTGCCAGCAGCAATGTTCATCAAGAGACCCAGTACTTC. This gives the protein CASSNVHQETQYF.

This rearrangement joins TRBV12-3 or TRBV12-4 to TRBJ1-5; no reliable D call. The CDR3 has 12 residues. V gave up 5 bases and J gave up 4 bases, with 6 bases separating them. The CDR3 coding sequence is TGTGCCAGCAGTATCCGGAATCAGCCCCAGCATTTT. Amino acid sequence: CASSIRNQPQHF.

Remarks on this clone: The junction departs from the called germline gene at one end, perhaps through a read error. The J gene is TRBJ2-5, the V gene TRBV27, with a weak D call TRBD2 (6 bases). Per germline, CDR1 MNHEY and CDR2 SMNVEV (reference sequence). CDR3 length: 15 amino acids. For the CDR3, the DNA is TGTGCCAGCAGTACCCCGGGGGTCTACCAAGTGACCCAGTACTTC. The encoded protein is CASSTPGVYQVTQYF.

The chain links TRBV7-3 to TRBJ2-3; TRBD2 matches 10 bases. The junction had 3 bases not matched to a gene; V was cut back by 7 bases and J by 2 bases. Germline V CDR1 and CDR2: SGHTA, FQGTGA. The CDR3 consists of 14 residues. The CDR3 loop is CASKAGGTTDTQYF. CDR3 coding DNA: TGTGCCAGCAAAGCGGGAGGGACCACAGATACGCAGTATTTT. Filled out from reference TRBV7-3 and TRBJ2-3, the complete variable domain reads GAGVSQTPSNKVTEKGKYVELRCDPISGHTALYWYRQSLGQGPEFLIYFQGTGAADDSGLPNDRFFAVRPEGSVSTLKIQRTERGDSAVYLCASKAGGTTDTQYFGPGTRLTVL.

The chain recombines TRBV24-1 with TRBJ1-5; no reliable D call. This CDR3 contains 15 residues. In germline, CDR1 is KGHDR, CDR2 SFDVKD. V lost 3 bases and J 0 bases, leaving 8 bases between the germline ends. The CDR3 region has the DNA TGTGCCACCAGTGATGGTAGCTATAGCAATCAGCCCCAGCATTTT. Amino acids: CATSDGSYSNQPQHF.

The chain couples TRBV7-8 to TRBJ1-1, with a tentative D call TRBD1 (5 bases). The germline V and J ends were trimmed by 5 bases and 4 bases, with 11 bases remaining between them. The CDR3 covers 13 residues. From germline, CDR1 is SGHVS and CDR2 FQNEAQ. CDR3 DNA: TGTGCCAGCAGCCGCGGACAAGGCACTGAAGCTTTCTTT. It yields the protein CASSRGQGTEAFF. The full variable domain, rest sourced from reference TRBV7-8 and TRBJ1-1, is GAGVSQSPRYKVAKRGQDVALRCDPISGHVSLFWYQQALGQGPEFLTYFQNEAQLDKSGLPSDRFFAERPEGSVSTLKIQRTQQEDSAVYLCASSRGQGTEAFFGQGTRLTVV.

The chain is built from TRBV7-9 and TRBJ2-2; 7 bases match TRBD2. Germline lookup yields CDR1 SEHNR and CDR2 FQNEAQ (reference sequence). The CDR3 spans 15 residues. The V segment lost 5 bases and the J segment 5 bases; nucleotides outside the gene matches: 8. CDR3: CASSDAAGETGELFF. The CDR3 DNA follows: TGTGCCAGCAGCGACGCGGCGGGAGAAACCGGGGAGCTGTTTTTT.

This rearrangement joins TRBV30 to TRBJ2-3; 8 bases align to TRBD1. Trimming took 4 bases from V and 4 from J; bases not matched to a gene: 4. The length of the CDR3 is 13 residues. Germline V gene data show CDR1 as GTSNPN and CDR2 as SVGIG (reference sequence). DNA for the CDR3: TGTGCCTGGATGACAGGGGTTGCAGATACGCAGTATTTT. Its translation: CAWMTGVADTQYF.

In its sample, this clone was seen once. The CDR3 here is CASSTGTEETQYF. The CDR3, as DNA: TGTGCCAGCAGCACTGGGACAGAGGAGACCCAGTACTTC. The gene calls are TRBV7-9 and TRBJ2-5; TRBD1 matches 7 bases. Germline lookup yields CDR1 SEHNR and CDR2 FQNEAQ (reference sequence). The CDR3 is 13 residues long. The junction had 5 bases not matched to a gene; V was cut back by 5 bases and J by 5 bases.

The V and J genes are TRBV5-6 and TRBJ2-7, with TRBD1 matching over 9 bases. V trimming: 1 base; J trimming: 4 bases; junction bases outside the gene matches: 6. This CDR3 spans 15 amino acids. Germline lookup yields CDR1 SGHDT and CDR2 YYEEEE. The CDR3 DNA reads as TGTGCCAGCAGCTTGAACAGGGGGCGCGTTTACGAGCAGTACTTC. Protein product: CASSLNRGRVYEQYF.

The V and J genes are TRBV30 and TRBJ2-1; D is unresolved. This CDR3 is 12 amino acids long. Germline loops: CDR1 GTSNPN, CDR2 SVGIG (reference sequence). V was clipped by 3 bases and J by 10 bases, with 13 bases between them. CDR3 nucleotide sequence: TGTGCCTGGAGAAGACTCTCTCGAGAGCAGTTCTTC. Translation gives CAWRRLSREQFF.

The chain couples TRBV10-3 to TRBJ1-2; the D gene is possibly TRBD1 (5 bases). In germline, CDR1 is ENHRY, CDR2 SYGVKD. V was shortened by 5 bases and J by 8 bases, with 18 bases between the two germline ends. The CDR3 length is 14 residues. CDR3 sequence (DNA): TGTGCCATCAGTATTCAGGAGGGGTATGGCGGCTACACCTTC. Residues: CAISIQEGYGGYTF.

The chain links TRBV9 to TRBJ2-3; 7 nucleotides agree with TRBD1. Germline V gene lookup returns CDR1 SGDLS and CDR2 YYNGEE. The CDR3 covers 16 residues. J gave up 0 bases and V 4 bases, and 8 bases lay outside the gene matches. The CDR3 sequence: CASSLRQGSSTDTQYF. The CDR3 nucleotides read TGTGCCAGCAGCTTAAGACAGGGATCTAGCACAGATACGCAGTATTTT.

This clone appeared a few times. The chain combines TRBV27 with TRBJ2-6; TRBD1 matches at 11 bases. This CDR3 contains 18 residues. Per germline, CDR1 MNHEY and CDR2 SMNVEV (reference sequence). V lost 3 bases and J lost 0; bases outside the gene matches: 4. CDR3 residues: CASSFLGQGDSGANVLTF. The CDR3 bases are TGTGCCAGCAGTTTTTTGGGACAGGGGGACTCTGGGGCCAACGTCCTGACTTTC.

The chain is built from TRBV5-1 and TRBJ1-2, with 10 bases aligning to TRBD1. Germline V CDR1 and CDR2: SGHRS, YFSETQ. The CDR3 has 15 residues. Trimming at V came to 4 bases and at J to 4 bases, leaving 7 bases not matched to a gene. The CDR3 DNA reads TGCGCCAGCAGCGCGACAGGGGGCGCCAGCTATGGCTACACCTTC. This gives the protein CASSATGGASYGYTF. Full variable domain (remainder filled in from reference TRBV5-1 and TRBJ1-2): KAGVTQTPRYLIKTRGQQVTLSCSPISGHRSVSWYQQTPGQGLQFLFEYFSETQRNKGNFPGRFSGRQFSNSRSEMNVSTLELGDSALYLCASSATGGASYGYTFGSGTRLTVV.

This clone was recorded only once. The same CDR3 is also encoded by other DNA sequences in this sample. The chain carries TRBV6-5 and TRBJ1-1; TRBD1 matches at 9 bases. Germline V lookup: CDR1 MNHEY, CDR2 SVGAGI. J was trimmed by 2 bases and V by 5 bases; bases with no gene match: 3. The CDR3 is 14 amino acids. The CDR3 DNA follows: TGTGCCAGCAGTCTGACAGGGGGTAACACTGAAGCTTTCTTT. Amino acid sequence: CASSLTGGNTEAFF.

The chain uses TRBV11-2 and TRBJ2-7; 7 nucleotides align to TRBD1. V shed 0 bases and J 2 bases; nucleotides not matched to a gene: 4. Germline assignment: CDR1 SGHAT and CDR2 FQNNGV. This CDR3 is built from 15 residues. The DNA for the CDR3 is TGTGCCAGCAGCTTAGATGGGACAGACCCCTACGAGCAGTACTTC. This sequence encodes CASSLDGTDPYEQYF.

The chain is built from TRBV5-6 and TRBJ1-4, with D hard to call. The length of the CDR3 is 15 residues. Deletions cut 1 base from V and 3 bases from J, with 10 bases between. Germline V CDR1 and CDR2: SGHDT, YYEEEE. The CDR3 nucleotides read TGTGCCAGCAGCTTGTATCGGGTGGCTAATGAAAAACTGTTTTTT. This encodes CASSLYRVANEKLFF.

This sequence joins TRBV6-4 and TRBJ1-2; 8 bases map to TRBD1. Germline assignment: CDR1 MRHNA and CDR2 SNTAGT. CDR3 size: 17 residues. J gave up 1 base and V 3 bases, and 10 bases lay outside the gene matches. The CDR3, as DNA: TGTGCCAGCAGTGATCAGCCGGGACAGGTGTTTAACTATGGCTACACCTTC. Protein sequence: CASSDQPGQVFNYGYTF.

The genes are TRBV5-4 and TRBJ1-2; unclear D gene. The CDR3 is 13 amino acids. CDR1 is SGHNT, CDR2 YYREEE, per germline (reference sequence). The germline V and J ends were trimmed by 3 bases and 4 bases, with 10 bases remaining between them. This chain's CDR3 is CASSSRVPYGYTF. The CDR3 DNA reads as TGTGCCAGCAGCTCCCGAGTCCCCTATGGCTACACCTTC. Together with reference TRBV5-4 and TRBJ1-2, the CDR3 gives the full variable domain: ETGVTQSPTHLIKTRGQQVTLRCSSQSGHNTVSWYQQALGQGPQFIFQYYREEENGRGNFPPRFSGLQFPNYSSELNVNALELDDSALYLCASSSRVPYGYTFGSGTRLTVV.

The chain couples TRBV10-3 to TRBJ1-2; tentatively, D is TRBD1 (5 bases). The V and J ends lost 8 bases and 7 bases respectively, with 17 bases between them. The CDR3 covers 13 residues. Germline CDR1 and CDR2: ENHRY and SYGVKD. The CDR3 reads CAIATPPGSGYTF. The CDR3 DNA reads TGTGCCATCGCTACCCCCCCAGGGTCTGGCTACACCTTC.

The chain combines TRBV11-3 with TRBJ2-2; D remains unclear. The CDR3 contains 12 residues. Germline V gene lookup returns CDR1 SGHNT and CDR2 YENEEA. Trimming left V 5 bases short and J 3 bases short, with 4 bases between. The CDR3 sequence is CASSRDTGELFF. For the CDR3, the DNA is TGTGCCAGCAGCCGGGACACCGGGGAGCTGTTTTTT.

The V gene is TRBV27, the J gene TRBJ2-3, with TRBD2 matching 8 bases. There are 14 residues in the CDR3. Germline assignment: CDR1 MNHEY and CDR2 SMNVEV (reference sequence). With V trimmed by 7 bases and J by 2 bases, 5 bases remained unmatched. DNA for the CDR3: TGTGCCAGCACCCTTAGCGGGGCCACAGATACGCAGTATTTT. This sequence encodes CASTLSGATDTQYF.

The rearrangement uses TRBV27 and TRBJ2-7, with D possibly TRBD2 on 5 matching bases. Germline V gives CDR1 MNHEY, CDR2 SMNVEV (reference sequence). The CDR3 covers 12 residues. With 10 bases removed from V and 4 bases from J, the gap between germline ends came to 14 bases. The CDR3 nucleotides read TGTGCCAACCGGACTTCCTTTTACGAGCAGTACTTC. Translated, it gives CANRTSFYEQYF.

J is TRBJ2-2 and V is TRBV10-3; D might be TRBD1 (5 bases). The CDR3 covers 16 residues. Trimming stripped 4 bases from V and 4 bases from J, with 16 bases between. CDR1 is ENHRY and CDR2 is SYGVKD in the germline V gene. CDR3 amino acids: CAISAVFVQGTGELFF. CDR3 bases: TGTGCCATCAGTGCCGTCTTTGTGCAGGGCACCGGGGAGCTGTTTTTT.

V is TRBV2 and J is TRBJ1-5; TRBD1 matches 10 bases. CDR1 is SNHLY and CDR2 is FYNNEI in the germline V gene. CDR3 length equals 18 residues. V was clipped by 4 bases and J by 1 base; unmatched bases: 10. CDR3 bases: TGTGCCAGCAGTGGGGGACAGGGGAGGTTTTACAGCAATCAGCCCCAGCATTTT. As protein: CASSGGQGRFYSNQPQHF. The whole variable domain, remainder taken from reference TRBV2 and TRBJ1-5, is EPEVTQTPSHQVTQMGQEVILRCVPISNHLYFYWYRQILGQKVEFLVSFYNNEISEKSEIFDDQFSVERPDGSNFTLKIRSTKLEDSAMYFCASSGGQGRFYSNQPQHFGDGTRLSIL.

The chain carries TRBV18 and TRBJ2-7; TRBD1 aligns across 12 bases. Germline V CDR1 and CDR2: KGHSH, LQKENI. V was pared by 3 bases and J by 5 bases, with 8 bases of the junction left unmatched. This CDR3 comprises 16 residues. The CDR3, as DNA: TGTGCCAGCTCACCGAGGGGACAGGGGGCCTTCCACGAGCAGTACTTC. Translated: CASSPRGQGAFHEQYF. Drawing the rest from reference TRBV18 and TRBJ2-7, the complete variable domain is NAGVMQNPRHLVRRRGQEARLRCSPMKGHSHVYWYRQLPEEGLKFMVYLQKENIIDESGMPKERFSAEFPKEGPSILRIQQVVRGDSAAYFCASSPRGQGAFHEQYFGPGTRLTVT.